This is a list of T cell receptor beta chains from one sample in a study of T cells in Graves' hyperthyroidism and ophthalmopathy. TCRdb independently ran MiXCR on the multiplex PCR reads; one entry per CDR3 protein. The table shows around 520,000 distinct CDR3 sequences, with roughly 24% occurring only once. Specimen: blood. All receptors come from a woman in her 30s with Graves' ophthalmopathy. Both conserved end residues are part of each CDR3. Part of the rows lack a size; the others show once, few, many or a class for expanded clones.

v_gene	abundance	j_gene	CDR3aa
TRBV14	many	TRBJ1-1	CASSQDLGKEAFF
TRBV15	many	TRBJ1-5	CATSRGRESVEPQHF
TRBV5-8	NA	TRBJ1-1	CASTVPRGEAFF
TRBV5-1	few	TRBJ2-7	CASSLEGTFEQYF
TRBV6-5	many	TRBJ1-2	CASTMRQGSSFYGYTF
TRBV27	many	TRBJ2-2	CASKLQGRLDTGELFF
TRBV12-3/TRBV12-4	many	TRBJ1-2	CASSLGHSANYGYTF
TRBV29-1	many	TRBJ2-7	CSVEGLGSYEQYF
TRBV6-2/TRBV6-3	many	TRBJ1-2	CASSYQVYYGYTF
TRBV20-1	once	TRBJ2-7	CSARALAGVNEQYF
TRBV5-1	NA	TRBJ1-1	CASSLADQVTEAFF
TRBV7-6	NA	TRBJ2-2	CASSAYAGELFF
TRBV27	NA	TRBJ1-1	CASSLYGENTEAFF
TRBV6-1	many	TRBJ1-1	CASSDIGSGTEAFF
TRBV20-1	many	TRBJ2-2	CSASVGTGELFF
TRBV5-6	NA	TRBJ1-1	CASSSWGGRAEAFF
TRBV7-2	NA	TRBJ2-7	CASSFQQDHYEQYF
TRBV6-1	many	TRBJ2-5	CASNYRGTETQYF
TRBV30	NA	TRBJ2-2	CAWSVGLRAGGLFF
TRBV6-5	few	TRBJ1-6	CASSYSVGGEVSPLHF
TRBV20-1	many	TRBJ1-5	CSAETGGTNQPQHF
TRBV28	many	TRBJ1-1	CASSVTGATNTEAFF
TRBV6-5	many	TRBJ1-3	CASSYSLSSGHTIYF
TRBV4-1	NA	TRBJ1-1	CASSPGLGWANTEAFF
TRBV7-8	many	TRBJ1-2	CASSPGTGVMGGYTF
TRBV6-1	NA	TRBJ2-2	CASTEGLGLFF
TRBV19	NA	TRBJ2-2	CASSSLWGSNTGELCF
TRBV28	NA	TRBJ2-7	CASSFPGQASYEQYF
TRBV7-3	many	TRBJ2-7	CASTLLTGEMDEQYF
TRBV29-1	NA	TRBJ2-3	CCVNRADTQYF
TRBV28	many	TRBJ1-5	CASSPRQGDQPQHF
TRBV9	many	TRBJ1-1	CASSPEGSVTRAFF
TRBV11-2	many	TRBJ1-1	CASSSLDRYTEAFF
TRBV6-2/TRBV6-3	many	TRBJ1-1	CASSYYPASPAIF
TRBV9	many	TRBJ1-1	CASSVAGGNTEAFF
TRBV12-3/TRBV12-4	once	TRBJ2-2	CASSFLSGANTGELFF
TRBV6-5	many	TRBJ1-1	CASNIQEGLMNTEAFF
TRBV20-1	many	TRBJ1-5	CSARPLGGNQPQHF
TRBV19	few	TRBJ1-5	CASSILPGQGSNQPQHF
TRBV19	many	TRBJ2-7	CASSITDRNPHEQYF
TRBV7-9	many	TRBJ1-1	CASSHPGATEAFF
TRBV20-1	NA	TRBJ2-7	CSVLGGEQYF
TRBV6-1	many	TRBJ1-1	CASSEGGPTEAFF
TRBV6-2/TRBV6-3	few	TRBJ2-6	CASSGGFGANVLTF
TRBV12-3/TRBV12-4	many	TRBJ2-2	CASSPLGTGELFF